Listed below are T cell receptor beta chains from one sample, sequenced in a study of T cell repertoires in urothelial bladder cancer. TCRdb's table, derived via immunoSEQ multiplex PCR, lists solely in-frame clones and lacks some. Of a few thousand clones listed, roughly 80% are singletons. The sequenced sample was tumor-infiltrating cells from bladder cancer. These receptors originate from a human donor with urothelial carcinoma. Each CDR3 is given with its conserved first and last residue. The order of the fields is CDR3 DNA, CDR3 protein, clone size, D gene, J gene, V gene. The D gene is left open where the match is weak. Where a row states a size, it is once, few, many or the class of an expanded clone; other rows omit it.

CDR3nt: TGTGCCAGCAGCGGAGACAGGGGGGTTTTTCATTATGGCTACACCTTC
CDR3aa: CASSGDRGVFHYGYTF
abundance: -
d_gene: TRBD1
j_gene: TRBJ1-2
v_gene: TRBV11-2

CDR3nt: TGTGCCAGCAGCAAAGGGTTGGCCGGACAGGGGGGTCTAATGGATCAGCCCCAGCATTTT
CDR3aa: CASSKGLAGQGGLMDQPQHF
abundance: -
d_gene: -
j_gene: TRBJ1-5
v_gene: TRBV21-1

CDR3nt: TGCAGCGCTCGCCGGCAGGGTGAGGGCGGCGAGCAGTACTTC
CDR3aa: CSARRQGEGGEQYF
abundance: once
d_gene: -
j_gene: TRBJ2-7
v_gene: TRBV29-1

CDR3nt: TGCGCCAGCAGCCAAGATGGTTATGGCTACACCTTC
CDR3aa: CASSQDGYGYTF
abundance: few
d_gene: -
j_gene: TRBJ1-2
v_gene: TRBV4-3

CDR3nt: TGTGCCAGCCGCATTTCCGACAGGGGGCTCGGAAAACTGTTTTTT
CDR3aa: CASRISDRGLGKLFF
abundance: -
d_gene: TRBD1
j_gene: TRBJ1-4
v_gene: TRBV19

CDR3nt: TGTGCCAGCAGTCGGGACAGACAAGAGACCCAGTACTTC
CDR3aa: CASSRDRQETQYF
abundance: -
d_gene: TRBD1
j_gene: TRBJ2-5
v_gene: TRBV7-2

CDR3nt: TGTGCTAGTGGTCAAGAAGCGGGGGGCCCGTCCCCCCAGTACTTC
CDR3aa: CASGQEAGGPSPQYF
abundance: -
d_gene: TRBD2
j_gene: TRBJ2-5
v_gene: TRBV12-5

CDR3nt: TGTGCCAGCAGCCGTACTAGCGGGATTAGCCACGAGCAGTACTTC
CDR3aa: CASSRTSGISHEQYF
abundance: -
d_gene: TRBD2
j_gene: TRBJ2-7
v_gene: TRBV7-9

CDR3nt: TGTGCCTGGAGGCCCGCCGGGATGTACAATGAGCAGTTCTTC
CDR3aa: CAWRPAGMYNEQFF
abundance: -
d_gene: -
j_gene: TRBJ2-1
v_gene: TRBV30

CDR3nt: TGTGCCGTAGCGGGCCTCGGGGAGGCTTTCTTT
CDR3aa: CAVAGLGEAFF
abundance: -
d_gene: -
j_gene: TRBJ1-1
v_gene: TRBV19

CDR3nt: TGTGCCAGCAGCTTAGCGGTTGCGGGGGGGTTGAGTGAGCAGTTCTTC
CDR3aa: CASSLAVAGGLSEQFF
abundance: -
d_gene: TRBD2
j_gene: TRBJ2-1
v_gene: TRBV7-2

CDR3nt: TGCGCCAGCAGCCCTAATACAGGGGGCTCCTACAATGAGCAGTTCTTC
CDR3aa: CASSPNTGGSYNEQFF
abundance: -
d_gene: TRBD1
j_gene: TRBJ2-1
v_gene: TRBV4-3

CDR3nt: TGCAGCGCCCGAGGACTAGCCACAGATACGCAGTATTTT
CDR3aa: CSARGLATDTQYF
abundance: -
d_gene: TRBD2
j_gene: TRBJ2-3
v_gene: TRBV29-1

CDR3nt: TGCGCCAGCAGCTTGGAAGGTGGCAGGGATTCACCCCTCCACTTT
CDR3aa: CASSLEGGRDSPLHF
abundance: few
d_gene: -
j_gene: TRBJ1-6
v_gene: TRBV5-1

CDR3nt: TGTGCCAGCAGCTTATCAGGGGTTATAGATACGCAGTATTTT
CDR3aa: CASSLSGVIDTQYF
abundance: few
d_gene: -
j_gene: TRBJ2-3
v_gene: TRBV11-3

CDR3nt: TGTGCCAGCAGCGTCGATCAAGAGACCCAGTACTTC
CDR3aa: CASSVDQETQYF
abundance: few
d_gene: -
j_gene: TRBJ2-5
v_gene: TRBV2

CDR3nt: TGCGCCAGCAGCTTTATGGGGTCCGGGGAGCTGTTTTTT
CDR3aa: CASSFMGSGELFF
abundance: -
d_gene: -
j_gene: TRBJ2-2
v_gene: TRBV5-1

CDR3nt: TGTGCCAGCAGCTTACATAGCAATCAGCCCCAGCATTTT
CDR3aa: CASSLHSNQPQHF
abundance: -
d_gene: -
j_gene: TRBJ1-5
v_gene: TRBV11-2

CDR3nt: TGTGCCTGGAGGCAGGGGGCGCATGCTAAAACTGAAGCTTTCTTT
CDR3aa: CAWRQGAHAKTEAFF
abundance: once
d_gene: TRBD1
j_gene: TRBJ1-1
v_gene: TRBV30

CDR3nt: TGTGCCAGCAGTCTGACAGGGAGAACCGGGGAGCTGTTTTTT
CDR3aa: CASSLTGRTGELFF
abundance: -
d_gene: TRBD1
j_gene: TRBJ2-2
v_gene: TRBV6-6

CDR3nt: TGTGCCAGCAGCTTGGCCGGATACACTGAAGCTTTCTTT
CDR3aa: CASSLAGYTEAFF
abundance: -
d_gene: -
j_gene: TRBJ1-1
v_gene: TRBV5-6

CDR3nt: TGTGCCAGTAGTCCGAGAGGACAGGGAGGCGCTGAAGCTTTCTTT
CDR3aa: CASSPRGQGGAEAFF
abundance: -
d_gene: TRBD1
j_gene: TRBJ1-1
v_gene: TRBV19

CDR3nt: TGTGCCAGCAGCTTGCGGGGGGGCGCCCCGAGCGAGCAGTACTTC
CDR3aa: CASSLRGGAPSEQYF
abundance: -
d_gene: TRBD2
j_gene: TRBJ2-7
v_gene: TRBV5-4

CDR3nt: TGTGCCAGCATCTCTCCGGGACTAGCGGGAGTGGCGCAGTTCTTC
CDR3aa: CASISPGLAGVAQFF
abundance: -
d_gene: TRBD2
j_gene: TRBJ2-1
v_gene: TRBV27

CDR3nt: TGTGCCAGCAGCCCCCACGGGGGGGGCGCAGATACGCAGTATTTT
CDR3aa: CASSPHGGGADTQYF
abundance: few
d_gene: TRBD2
j_gene: TRBJ2-3
v_gene: TRBV9

CDR3nt: TGTGCCGGGCGGGACAGGCCTTTCAATCAGCCCCAGCATTTT
CDR3aa: CAGRDRPFNQPQHF
abundance: -
d_gene: TRBD1
j_gene: TRBJ1-5
v_gene: TRBV30

CDR3nt: TGTGCCAGCAGCCCCCAGCTGGACAATGAGCAGTTCTTC
CDR3aa: CASSPQLDNEQFF
abundance: -
d_gene: -
j_gene: TRBJ2-1
v_gene: TRBV7-3

CDR3nt: TGTGCCAGCAGGAGCGGGAGAGGCTACGAGCAGTACTTC
CDR3aa: CASRSGRGYEQYF
abundance: -
d_gene: TRBD2
j_gene: TRBJ2-7
v_gene: TRBV6-5

CDR3nt: TGTGCCAGCAGCTTGAACCAGCGGGGGGGGAATTATGAGCAGTTCTTC
CDR3aa: CASSLNQRGGNYEQFF
abundance: -
d_gene: TRBD2
j_gene: TRBJ2-1
v_gene: TRBV7-8

CDR3nt: TGTGCCAGCCTGACTAGAACCTTCGTCCATGAGCAGTTCTTC
CDR3aa: CASLTRTFVHEQFF
abundance: -
d_gene: -
j_gene: TRBJ2-1
v_gene: TRBV6-5

CDR3nt: TGTGCCAGCAGTTCGAAGTCTCTTGCGCAGTATTTT
CDR3aa: CASSSKSLAQYF
abundance: -
d_gene: -
j_gene: TRBJ2-3
v_gene: TRBV6-6

CDR3nt: TGTGCCAGCTCACCACCAGGACAGGGAGAGACCCAGTACTTC
CDR3aa: CASSPPGQGETQYF
abundance: -
d_gene: TRBD1
j_gene: TRBJ2-5
v_gene: TRBV18

CDR3nt: TGTGCCTGGAGTGTGGGAGGAAGTAATGAAAAACTGTTTTTT
CDR3aa: CAWSVGGSNEKLFF
abundance: -
d_gene: -
j_gene: TRBJ1-4
v_gene: TRBV30

CDR3nt: TGTGCCAGCAGCCCCGGCGGCGGGAGGAAGAATACGCAGTATTTT
CDR3aa: CASSPGGGRKNTQYF
abundance: -
d_gene: TRBD2
j_gene: TRBJ2-3
v_gene: TRBV7-2

CDR3nt: TGTGCCAGCAGCTTAAAGGGGGCCACTGAAGCTTTCTTT
CDR3aa: CASSLKGATEAFF
abundance: -
d_gene: TRBD1
j_gene: TRBJ1-1
v_gene: TRBV7-2

CDR3nt: TGTGCCAGCAGCCCCTTACTAGCGGGAGGAAATACGCAGTATTTT
CDR3aa: CASSPLLAGGNTQYF
abundance: -
d_gene: TRBD2
j_gene: TRBJ2-3
v_gene: TRBV5-4